What follows are 23 T cell receptor beta chains derived from one specimen sequenced in a study of blood T cells in healthy people across ages. Primers used in a second PCR of roughly 7 to 12 cycles were a sample-barcoded 5' primer and a J-beta primer mix. TCRdb reprocessed the 5' RACE reads via MiXCR and lists one record per CDR3 protein. The sample consists of some 1.6 million distinct CDR3 sequences, about 31% of them appearing once. Sequencing used blood. Receptors were obtained from a woman under 40 in good health.

The chain employs TRBV9 and TRBJ2-5, with 7 bases that match TRBD1. Trimming removed 2 bases from V and 5 bases from J; junction bases left unmatched: 9. CDR3 length equals 15 residues. Germline V gene sequence: CDR1 SGDLS, CDR2 YYNGEE. CDR3 region: CASSVGLGQLETQYF. The CDR3, as DNA: TGTGCCAGCAGCGTGGGCTTGGGACAGCTGGAGACCCAGTACTTC. Full variable domain (outside the CDR3, taken from reference TRBV9 and TRBJ2-5): DSGVTQTPKHLITATGQRVTLRCSPRSGDLSVYWYQQSLDQGLQFLIQYYNGEERAKGNILERFSAQQFPDLHSELNLSSLELGDSALYFCASSVGLGQLETQYFGPGTRLLVL.

This clonotype was detected only a few times. The chain couples TRBV7-6 to TRBJ1-2, with D perhaps matching TRBD1 (5 bases). The V end was cut by 5 bases, the J end by 7 bases, with 14 bases between. This CDR3 spans 13 amino acids. Germline V gene sequence: CDR1 SGHVS, CDR2 FNYEAQ. CDR3 residues: CASSAGTDRGYTF. For the CDR3, the DNA is TGTGCCAGCAGCGCAGGGACCGACCGTGGCTACACCTTC. The complete variable domain, with remaining parts taken from reference TRBV7-6 and TRBJ1-2, reads GAGVSQSPRYKVTKRGQDVALRCDPISGHVSLYWYRQALGQGPEFLTYFNYEAQQDKSGLPNDRFSAERPEGSISTLTIQRTEQRDSAMYRCASSAGTDRGYTFGSGTRLTVV.

This clonotype was observed once. The J gene is TRBJ2-4, the V gene TRBV5-1; possibly TRBD1 or TRBD2 for D (5 bases each). The V gene lost 8 bases and the J gene lost 4 bases, with 13 bases spanning the gap. The CDR3 is 13 residues long. Germline V lookup: CDR1 SGHRS, CDR2 YFSETQ. The CDR3, as DNA: TGCGCCAGGGGGGACCGTCAGAAAAACATTCAGTACTTC. Protein sequence: CARGDRQKNIQYF. Variable domain in full (rest from reference TRBV5-1 and TRBJ2-4): KAGVTQTPRYLIKTRGQQVTLSCSPISGHRSVSWYQQTPGQGLQFLFEYFSETQRNKGNFPGRFSGRQFSNSRSEMNVSTLELGDSALYLCARGDRQKNIQYFGAGTRLSVL.

As for this clonotype: Being one base from a much bigger clone, this may be a read error. The rearrangement links TRBV29-1 to TRBJ2-1, with D perhaps TRBD1 (5 bases). CDR3 size: 13 residues. The germline V gene has CDR1 SQVTM and CDR2 ANQGSEA. The CDR3 sequence is CSAEGANYNEQFF. Here the CDR3 DNA reads TGCAGCGCTGAAGGGGCAAATTACAATGAGCAGTTCTTC.

This clonotype was recorded once. This chain uses TRBV6-1 with TRBJ1-5; TRBD1 agrees at 7 bases. J was trimmed by 3 bases and V by 5 bases; bases with no gene match: 7. Germline V gene sequence: CDR1 MNHNS, CDR2 SASEGT. This CDR3 spans 15 amino acids. The CDR3 coding sequence is TGTGCCAGCAGTTATCGGGACAGCGCCAATCAGCCCCAGCATTTT. This codes for CASSYRDSANQPQHF.

About this clonotype: The junction departs from the called germline gene at one end, perhaps through a read error. J is TRBJ2-1 and V is TRBV7-2, with D hard to call. This CDR3 is 16 amino acids long. Germline CDR1 reads SGHTA; CDR2 reads FQGNSA. The CDR3 region is CASSLEWRGSYNDQFF. Written as DNA, the CDR3 is TGCGCCAGCAGCCTTGAGTGGCGCGGCTCCTACAATGACCAGTTCTTC. Variable domain in full (rest from reference TRBV7-2 and TRBJ2-1): GAGVSQSPSNKVTEKGKDVELRCDPISGHTALYWYRQSLGQGLEFLIYFQGNSAPDKSGLPSDRFSAERTGGSVSTLTIQRTQQEDSAVYLCASSLEWRGSYNDQFFGPGTRLTVL.

The chain joins TRBV29-1 to TRBJ1-1; D is unresolved. V lost 5 bases and J 3 bases, leaving 7 bases between the germline ends. CDR3 length: 11 amino acids. The germline V gene has CDR1 SQVTM and CDR2 ANQGSEA. In DNA, the CDR3 is TGCAGCGTTTCTGACGACACTGAAGCTTTCTTT. This gives the protein CSVSDDTEAFF.

This clonotype was counted many times. The V call is TRBV28, the J call TRBJ2-7; 9 nucleotides line up with TRBD1. The CDR3 extends over 14 amino acids. V was clipped by 3 bases and J by 2 bases; unmatched bases: 2. Germline V gene lookup returns CDR1 MDHEN and CDR2 SYDVKM. The CDR3 coding sequence is TGTGCCAGCAGTTTTGACAGGGGGGCCTACGAGCAGTACTTC. Residues: CASSFDRGAYEQYF.

This clonotype was seen ten or more times. The V and J genes are TRBV20-1 and TRBJ2-1; TRBD2 matches at 7 bases. This CDR3 has 14 amino acids. V gave up 0 bases and J gave up 7 bases; unmatched junction bases: 6. The germline V gene encodes CDR1 DFQATT and CDR2 SNEGSKA (reference sequence). CDR3 residues: CSAREPGLGNEQFF. CDR3 sequence (DNA): TGCAGTGCTAGAGAGCCCGGACTAGGGAATGAGCAGTTCTTC.

V is TRBV29-1 and J is TRBJ1-1, with no clear D. From germline, CDR1 is SQVTM and CDR2 ANQGSEA. Trimming left V 4 bases short and J 1 base short, with 7 bases between. CDR3 length: 12 amino acids. The CDR3 protein is CSVGNPNTEAFF. In nucleotides, the CDR3 is TGCAGCGTTGGGAATCCGAACACTGAAGCTTTCTTT. The full variable domain, in which reference TRBV29-1 and TRBJ1-1 provide the parts outside the CDR3, is SAVISQKPSRDICQRGTSLTIQCQVDSQVTMMFWYRQQPGQSLTLIATANQGSEATYESGFVIDKFPISRPNLTFSTLTVSNMSPEDSSIYLCSVGNPNTEAFFGQGTRLTVV.

The rearrangement uses TRBV20-1 and TRBJ2-7; D gene uncertain. The ends were cut back, 4 bases at V and 2 bases at J, with 12 bases in the middle. The CDR3 runs 13 residues. Germline CDR1 and CDR2: DFQATT and SNEGSKA (reference sequence). The CDR3 protein is CSATKAPPYEQYF. As DNA, the CDR3 is TGCAGTGCTACGAAAGCGCCGCCCTACGAGCAGTACTTC.

This clonotype was observed a handful of times. V is TRBV27 and J is TRBJ2-5; D gene uncertain. The J call may be faulty, since TRBJ2-7 better matches the DNA end. Germline CDR1 reads MNHEY; CDR2 reads SMNVEV (reference sequence). This CDR3 region has 14 residues. In nucleotides, the CDR3 is TGTGCCAGCAGTTTAACCAGGAAGACCTACGAGCAGTACTTC. The encoded protein is CASSLTRKTYEQYF.

This chain uses TRBV9 with TRBJ2-3, with 11 bases lining up with TRBD1. The CDR3 has 15 residues. Germline values: CDR1 SGDLS, CDR2 YYNGEE. Germline trimming cut 5 bases from V and 6 bases from J; bases unmatched to any gene: 8. This CDR3 is CASRFGQGAMDTQYF. CDR3 DNA: TGTGCCAGCAGATTCGGACAGGGGGCGATGGATACGCAGTATTTT.

V is TRBV20-1 and J is TRBJ2-3; D is possibly TRBD1 or TRBD2 (5 bases each). Trimming removed 3 bases from V and 5 bases from J, with 21 bases in between. CDR1 is DFQATT, CDR2 SNEGSKA, per germline (reference sequence). The CDR3 spans 16 residues. The CDR3: CSARPGTRTNRDTQYF. DNA for the CDR3: TGCAGTGCTAGGCCGGGGACGCGCACTAATAGAGATACGCAGTATTTT.

There are a few counts of this clonotype. The rearrangement uses TRBV28 and TRBJ2-5, with TRBD2 as a possible D gene (6 bases). The CDR3 is 14 amino acids. The V end was cut by 3 bases, the J end by 5 bases, with 13 bases between. Per germline, CDR1 MDHEN and CDR2 SYDVKM. Here the CDR3 DNA reads TGTGCCAGCAGTTTTTTGCGGGGAATGGAGACCCAGTACTTC. Amino acids: CASSFLRGMETQYF. The complete variable domain, with remaining parts taken from reference TRBV28 and TRBJ2-5, reads DVKVTQSSRYLVKRTGEKVFLECVQDMDHENMFWYRQDPGLGLRLIYFSYDVKMKEKGDIPEGYSVSREKKERFSLILESASTNQTSMYLCASSFLRGMETQYFGPGTRLLVL.

The chain recombines TRBV5-1 with TRBJ1-6; 12 bases are a match to TRBD1. The germline V gene has CDR1 SGHRS and CDR2 YFSETQ. The length of the CDR3 is 15 residues. The J segment lost 9 bases and the V segment lost 3 bases, leaving 4 bases of the junction unmatched. The DNA of the CDR3 is TGCGCCAGCAGCTGGGGGGACAGGGGGCCTTCACCCCTCCACTTT. Protein sequence: CASSWGDRGPSPLHF.

This clonotype has more than one count but fewer than ten. The rearrangement links TRBV9 to TRBJ2-5; D call uncertain. CDR1 is SGDLS and CDR2 is YYNGEE in the germline V gene. The V gene lost 3 bases and the J gene lost 10 bases, with 16 bases spanning the gap. This CDR3 comprises 13 residues. The CDR3: CASSAEPSSNQYF. For the CDR3, the DNA is TGTGCCAGCAGCGCCGAGCCTAGTAGTAACCAGTACTTC.

This rearrangement joins TRBV7-9 to TRBJ1-1; D call uncertain. Germline V CDR1 and CDR2: SEHNR, FQNEAQ (reference sequence). This CDR3 is built from 14 residues. Deletions cut 2 bases from V and 4 bases from J, with 11 bases between. In DNA, the CDR3 is TGTGCCAGCAGCTTAAAAATCGACGGCACTGAAGCTTTCTTT. Its translation: CASSLKIDGTEAFF.

This clonotype occurred a few times. The V gene is TRBV20-1, the J gene TRBJ2-5, with 9 bases fitting TRBD2. The CDR3 is 14 amino acids. CDR1 and CDR2 from the germline V gene are DFQATT and SNEGSKA (reference sequence). V lost 6 bases, J lost 3 bases, and 8 bases stayed unmatched. The CDR3, as DNA: TGCAGTGCCAGACTAGCGGCGAAGAAAGAGACCCAGTACTTC. This codes for CSARLAAKKETQYF.

The V call is TRBV15, the J call TRBJ2-7, with D perhaps assigned TRBD1 or TRBD2 (6 bases each). This CDR3 has 17 amino acids. V was clipped by 0 bases and J by 6 bases, with 21 bases between them. Germline lookup yields CDR1 LNHNV and CDR2 YYDKDF (reference sequence). CDR3 sequence (DNA): TGTGCCACCAGCAGAGATCAAACTTGGGGGGCCCGTGTCGAGCAGTACTTC. Its translation: CATSRDQTWGARVEQYF.

This clonotype showed up just once. The V call is TRBV2, the J call TRBJ2-1, with 8 bases aligning to TRBD2. This CDR3 has 15 residues. V was pared by 8 bases and J by 3 bases, with 9 bases of the junction left unmatched. Germline loops: CDR1 SNHLY, CDR2 FYNNEI. CDR3 sequence reads: CASRRATSDYNEQFF. In nucleotides, the CDR3 is TGTGCCAGCCGGCGCGCGACTAGCGACTACAATGAGCAGTTCTTC.

V gene TRBV21-1 combines with J gene TRBJ2-5; the D call TRBD1 from the table was never checked on the DNA. TRBV21-1 is assigned pseudogene status. This CDR3 has 16 amino acids. The CDR3 here is CASSKPPRDLSETQYF. For the CDR3, the DNA is TGTGCCAGCAGCAAGCCCCCCAGGGATTTGAGTGAGACCCAGTACTTC.

This clonotype was recorded a few times. The V call is TRBV9, the J call TRBJ1-2, with 9 bases aligning to TRBD1. The CDR3 covers 18 residues. Germline CDR1 is SGDLS and CDR2 is YYNGEE. Unmatched junction bases numbered 18, after V lost 3 bases and J lost 6 bases. The CDR3 region has the DNA TGTGCCAGCAGCGCCACAAGTCAACCGGGACAGGGATTCGATGGCTACACCTTC. Protein: CASSATSQPGQGFDGYTF. The variable domain in full, with the rest retrieved from reference TRBV9 and TRBJ1-2, is DSGVTQTPKHLITATGQRVTLRCSPRSGDLSVYWYQQSLDQGLQFLIQYYNGEERAKGNILERFSAQQFPDLHSELNLSSLELGDSALYFCASSATSQPGQGFDGYTFGSGTRLTVV.